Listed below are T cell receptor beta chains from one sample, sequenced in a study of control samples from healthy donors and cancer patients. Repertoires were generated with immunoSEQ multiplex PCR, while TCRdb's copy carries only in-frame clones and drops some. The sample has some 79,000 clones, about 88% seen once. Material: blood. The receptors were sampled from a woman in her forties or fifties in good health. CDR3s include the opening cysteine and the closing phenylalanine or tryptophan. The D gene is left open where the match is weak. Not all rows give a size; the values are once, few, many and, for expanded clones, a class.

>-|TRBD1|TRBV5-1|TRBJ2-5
CASSLPGGQGRYRETQYF
TGCGCCAGCAGCTTGCCCGGGGGACAGGGGAGGTATCGGGAGACCCAGTACTTC
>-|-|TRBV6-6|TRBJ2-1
CASILTATYNEQFF
TGTGCCAGCATTTTAACAGCGACATACAATGAGCAGTTCTTC
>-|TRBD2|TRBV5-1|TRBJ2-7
CASSPGTSVYEQYF
TGCGCCAGCAGTCCCGGGACTAGCGTGTACGAGCAGTACTTC
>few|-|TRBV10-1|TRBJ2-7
CASSARVGSEQYF
TGCGCCAGCAGTGCCAGGGTAGGTTCCGAGCAGTACTTC
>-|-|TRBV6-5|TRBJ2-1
CASRTQFPNEQFF
TGTGCCAGCAGGACTCAATTTCCCAATGAGCAGTTCTTC
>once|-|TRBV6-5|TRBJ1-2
CASSSGRHEGYTF
TGTGCCAGCAGTTCGGGACGGCACGAGGGCTACACCTTC
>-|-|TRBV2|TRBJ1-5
CASGEGTSNQPQHF
TGTGCCAGCGGGGAGGGTACAAGCAATCAGCCCCAGCATTTT
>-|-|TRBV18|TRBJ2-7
CASSPQADSYEQYF
TGTGCCAGCTCACCACAAGCGGACTCCTACGAGCAGTACTTC
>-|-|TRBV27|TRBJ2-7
CASRGRGDGEQYF
TGTGCCAGCAGGGGAAGGGGGGACGGCGAGCAGTACTTC
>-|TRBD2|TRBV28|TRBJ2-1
CASSFRTSGRPEQFF
TGTGCCAGCAGTTTCCGGACTAGCGGGAGGCCTGAGCAGTTCTTC
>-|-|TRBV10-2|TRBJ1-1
CARESGGTEAFF
TGCGCCAGAGAGAGTGGCGGCACTGAAGCTTTCTTT
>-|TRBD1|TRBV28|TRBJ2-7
CASSGTGLYEQYF
TGTGCCAGCAGTGGGACAGGACTCTACGAGCAGTACTTC
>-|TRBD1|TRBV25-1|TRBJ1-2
CASSDSDRGDYGYTF
TGTGCCAGCAGTGACTCAGACAGGGGGGACTATGGCTACACCTTC
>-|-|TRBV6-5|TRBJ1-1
CASSPRTDPNTEAFF
TGTGCCAGCAGTCCCCGGACGGACCCCAACACTGAAGCTTTCTTT
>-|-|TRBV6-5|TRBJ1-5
CASSYRGSGQPQHF
TGTGCCAGCAGTTATCGTGGATCGGGTCAGCCCCAGCATTTT
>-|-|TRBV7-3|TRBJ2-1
CASSLNLWDSSYNEQFF
TGTGCCAGCAGCTTAAATTTGTGGGATTCGTCCTACAATGAGCAGTTCTTC
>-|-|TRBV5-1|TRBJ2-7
CASSSDSTSYEQYF
TGCGCCAGCAGCTCGGACAGTACCTCCTACGAGCAGTACTTC
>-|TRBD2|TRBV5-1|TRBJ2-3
CASSLAERTSRASTDTQYF
TGCGCCAGCAGCTTGGCCGAAAGGACTAGCCGAGCTAGCACAGATACGCAGTATTTT
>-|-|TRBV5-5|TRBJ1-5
CASSLSGGPYSNQPQHF
TGTGCCAGCAGCTTGAGCGGGGGGCCATATAGCAATCAGCCCCAGCATTTT
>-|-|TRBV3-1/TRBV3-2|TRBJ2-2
CASSQSRVSEGKRTGELFF
TGTGCCAGCAGCCAAAGTAGGGTGTCGGAGGGTAAGCGCACCGGGGAGCTGTTTTTT
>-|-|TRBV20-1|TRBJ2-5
CSAASRETQYF
TGCAGTGCTGCCAGTCGGGAGACCCAGTACTTC
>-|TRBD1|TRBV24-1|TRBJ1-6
CATSDFPLTGTYNSPLHF
TGTGCCACCAGTGATTTCCCACTGACAGGGACCTATAATTCACCCCTCCACTTT
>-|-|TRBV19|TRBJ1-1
CASSMGHQNTEAFF
TGTGCCAGTAGTATGGGACACCAGAACACTGAAGCTTTCTTT
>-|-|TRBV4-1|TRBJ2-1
CASSRESQNEQFF
TGCGCCAGCAGCCGGGAGTCTCAGAATGAGCAGTTCTTC
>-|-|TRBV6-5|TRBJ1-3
CASSTGTGNTIYF
TGTGCCAGCAGTACAGGGACTGGAAACACCATATATTTT
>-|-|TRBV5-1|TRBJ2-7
CASSFPGREQYF
TGCGCCAGCAGCTTTCCGGGTAGAGAGCAGTACTTC
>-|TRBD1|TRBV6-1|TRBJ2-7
CASSEIGQGAGEQYF
TGTGCCAGCAGTGAAATAGGACAGGGTGCGGGGGAGCAGTACTTC
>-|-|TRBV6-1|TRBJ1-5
CASSEGVEPQHF
TGTGCCAGCAGTGAAGGTGTGGAGCCCCAGCATTTT
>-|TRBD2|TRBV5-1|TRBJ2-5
CASSLAPRGAGKGETQYF
TGCGCCAGCAGCTTGGCCCCCCGGGGAGCGGGAAAGGGAGAGACCCAGTACTTC
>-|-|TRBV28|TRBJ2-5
CASSLRGLETQYF
TGTGCCAGCAGTCTGAGGGGGTTAGAGACCCAGTACTTC
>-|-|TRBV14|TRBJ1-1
CASSQKGGAAFF
TGTGCCAGCAGCCAAAAAGGAGGTGCGGCTTTCTTT
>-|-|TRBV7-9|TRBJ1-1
CASSLHQFMNTEAFF
TGTGCCAGCAGCTTACATCAATTCATGAACACTGAAGCTTTCTTT
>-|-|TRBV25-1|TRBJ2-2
CASLGRGEAGELFF
TGTGCCAGCCTAGGGAGGGGGGAGGCCGGGGAGCTGTTTTTT
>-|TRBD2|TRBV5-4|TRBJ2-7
CASSLGGSEPYEQYF
TGTGCCAGCAGCCTGGGCGGGAGTGAACCCTACGAGCAGTACTTC
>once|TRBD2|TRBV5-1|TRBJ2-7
CASSVTGGYEQYF
TGCGCCAGCAGCGTGACCGGGGGGTACGAGCAGTACTTC
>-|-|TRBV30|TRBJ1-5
CAWSEGYGSNQPQHF
TGTGCCTGGAGTGAGGGTTATGGTAGCAATCAGCCCCAGCATTTT
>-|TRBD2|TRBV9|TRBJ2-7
CASSPGLAGYEQYF
TGTGCCAGCAGCCCCGGACTAGCGGGATACGAGCAGTACTTC
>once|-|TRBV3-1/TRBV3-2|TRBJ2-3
CASSRRPGTQYF
TGTGCCAGCAGCCGTCGTCCGGGTACGCAGTATTTT
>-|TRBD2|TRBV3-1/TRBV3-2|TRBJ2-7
CASGTSGRSEQYF
TGTGCCAGCGGTACTAGCGGGAGATCCGAGCAGTACTTC
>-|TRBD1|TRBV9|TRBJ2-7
CASSPRDRGFSYEQYF
TGTGCCAGCAGCCCAAGGGACAGGGGTTTTTCCTACGAGCAGTACTTC
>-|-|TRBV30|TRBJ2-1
CAWSVHHEQFF
TGTGCCTGGAGTGTACACCATGAGCAGTTCTTC
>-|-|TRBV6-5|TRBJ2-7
CASSSRTKYEQYF
TGTGCCAGCAGTTCCCGGACTAAATACGAGCAGTACTTC
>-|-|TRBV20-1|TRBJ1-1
CSASRQRNTEAFF
TGCAGTGCTAGTAGGCAGCGGAACACTGAAGCTTTCTTT
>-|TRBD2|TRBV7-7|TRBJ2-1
CASSQTSARYNEQFF
TGTGCTAGCAGCCAGACTAGCGCTCGCTACAATGAGCAGTTCTTC
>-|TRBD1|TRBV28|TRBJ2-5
CASSLQGSSETQYF
TGTGCCAGCAGCTTACAGGGGAGTAGTGAGACCCAGTACTTC
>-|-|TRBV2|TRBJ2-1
CASKEATTYNEQFF
TGTGCCAGCAAGGAGGCCACCACCTACAATGAGCAGTTCTTC
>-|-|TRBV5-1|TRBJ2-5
CASRDETQYF
TGCGCCAGCAGAGATGAGACCCAGTACTTC
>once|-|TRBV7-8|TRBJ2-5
CASSLFSGDQETQYF
TGTGCCAGCAGCTTATTCTCGGGGGACCAAGAGACCCAGTACTTC
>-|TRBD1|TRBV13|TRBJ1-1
CASSLGTAEAFF
TGTGCCAGCAGCTTGGGGACAGCAGAAGCTTTCTTT
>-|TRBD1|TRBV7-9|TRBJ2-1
CASSRGTGGNEQFF
TGTGCCAGCAGCCGCGGGACAGGGGGCAATGAGCAGTTCTTC
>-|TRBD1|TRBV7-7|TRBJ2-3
CASSSGTGGTDTQYF
TGTGCTAGCAGCTCGGGGACAGGGGGCACAGATACGCAGTATTTT
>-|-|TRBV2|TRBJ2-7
CASSGLAHPAYEQYF
TGTGCCAGCAGCGGCCTAGCCCATCCAGCCTACGAGCAGTACTTC